Listed here are 11 T cell receptor beta chains from one sample, sequenced in a study of blood T cell repertoires in COVID-19. The method was immunoSEQ multiplex PCR; TCRdb's version includes in-frame clones alone and lacks a portion of them. The sample includes 180,000 or so clones, 70% to 90% of them seen just once. Material: peripheral blood. These receptors originate from a man aged 60-69 years with acute or convalescent COVID-19.

This chain joins TRBV7-3 and TRBJ2-1, with D perhaps TRBD2 (5 bases). CDR1 and CDR2 (germline): SGHTA, FQGTGA. The CDR3 spans 15 residues. Between the trimmed V and J ends, which lost 1 base and 6 bases, there was a span of 13 bases. The CDR3 sequence is CASSLRLAGINEQFF. In DNA form, the CDR3 reads TGTGCCAGCAGCTTAAGGCTAGCCGGAATCAATGAGCAGTTCTTC.

This clone was counted a single time. V and J are TRBV12-3 or TRBV12-4 and TRBJ1-5; 7 bases fit TRBD1. J lost 7 bases, V lost 4 bases, and 1 base had no gene match. The CDR3 loop spans 12 amino acids. This CDR3 is CASSSGGQPQHF. CDR3 coding DNA: TGTGCCAGCAGTTCAGGGGGACAGCCCCAGCATTTT.

The genes are TRBV27 and TRBJ2-3; TRBD2 matches 12 bases. The CDR3 runs 15 residues. J lost 5 bases, V lost 5 bases, and 5 bases had no gene match. The V gene's germline CDR1 is MNHEY and CDR2 SMNVEV (reference sequence). CDR3 nucleotides: TGTGCCAGCAGTCGACTAGCGGGAGTTATAGATACGCAGTATTTT. Its protein product is CASSRLAGVIDTQYF.

V and J are TRBV28 and TRBJ2-2; TRBD2 aligns across 8 bases. V lost 7 bases to trimming and J lost 6 bases; unmatched junction nucleotides: 13. Germline V gene data show CDR1 as MDHEN and CDR2 as SYDVKM. The CDR3 length is 16 residues. Here the CDR3 DNA reads TGTGCCAGCATGACGTCCGGGACTAGGGGTTCCGGGGAGCTGTTTTTT. Residues: CASMTSGTRGSGELFF.

This chain's CDR3 is CASSLSTLSSLRENEQFF. The CDR3 nucleotides read TGTGCCAGCAGTTTATCGACCCTCTCCAGCTTGAGGGAGAATGAGCAGTTCTTC. This chain uses TRBV27 with TRBJ2-1, with D perhaps TRBD2 (5 bases). Deletions cut 0 bases from V and 7 bases from J, with 22 bases between. The CDR3 totals 18 residues. Germline CDR1 is MNHEY and CDR2 is SMNVEV (reference sequence).

With regard to this clone: The junction departs from the called germline gene at one end, perhaps through a read error. This sequence joins TRBV23-1 and TRBJ1-3; 7 positions match TRBD1. TRBV23-1 is flagged as an ORF with uncertain function. The CDR3 consists of 18 residues. The CDR3 loop is CASSRLGRGYLSRNTIYF. The CDR3 region has the DNA TGCGCCAGCAGTCGTCTCGGCAGGGGGTACCTCTCTAGAAACACCATATATTTT.

This chain joins TRBV10-1 and TRBJ2-7; maybe TRBD1 (6 bases). The CDR3 extends over 13 amino acids. V was cut by 4 bases and J by 7 bases, with 14 bases left in between. Per the germline V gene, CDR1 is WNHNN and CDR2 is SYGVQD (reference sequence). CDR3 in amino acids: CASSGPGVGEQYF. CDR3 coding DNA: TGCGCCAGCAGTGGGCCAGGGGTAGGAGAGCAGTACTTC.

This clone was detected once. The chain joins TRBV11-3 to TRBJ2-3; perhaps TRBD1 as D (6 bases). The CDR3 extends over 12 amino acids. The V and J ends lost 5 bases and 8 bases respectively, with 11 bases between them. CDR1 and CDR2 (germline): SGHNT, YENEEA. This chain's CDR3 is CASSTRGGTQYF. CDR3 sequence (DNA): TGTGCCAGCAGCACTAGAGGGGGTACGCAGTATTTT. Full variable domain (outside the CDR3, taken from reference TRBV11-3 and TRBJ2-3): EAGVVQSPRYKIIEKKQPVAFWCNPISGHNTLYWYLQNLGQGPELLIRYENEEAVDDSQLPKDRFSAERLKGVDSTLKIQPAELGDSAVYLCASSTRGGTQYFGPGTRLTVL.

On this clone itself: The sample contains more than one DNA sequence encoding this CDR3. The chain couples TRBV3-1 (or the pseudogene TRBV3-2) to TRBJ1-6; D possibly corresponds to TRBD1 (5 bases). Trimming pared 1 base from V and 9 bases from J, leaving 10 bases between. Looked up from germline, CDR1 is LGHDT and CDR2 is YNNKEL (reference sequence). The CDR3 loop spans 14 amino acids. Here the CDR3 reads CASSQGGAGSPLHF. CDR3 coding DNA: TGTGCCAGCAGCCAAGGGGGCGCCGGTTCACCCCTCCACTTT.

The CDR3 DNA is TGTGCCAGCAGCGTAGGAGCCTTTCGTAGCGGGGAGCTGTTTTTT. It yields the protein CASSVGAFRSGELFF. The V gene is TRBV9, the J gene TRBJ2-2; D not resolved. V gave up 0 bases and J gave up 7 bases, with 13 bases separating them. This CDR3 has 15 amino acids. CDR1 and CDR2 from the germline V gene are SGDLS and YYNGEE.

This chain joins TRBV7-6 and TRBJ2-1; D may be TRBD2 (6 bases). Trimming took 1 base from V and 12 from J, leaving 19 bases between them. The germline V gene encodes CDR1 SGHVS and CDR2 FNYEAQ. The CDR3 has 15 amino acids. The CDR3 DNA follows: TGTGCCAGCAGCTTAGGGGACGGGAGCCCTGGGGCGCAGTTCTTC. It specifies CASSLGDGSPGAQFF.